This T cell receptor beta chain is from a study of T-cell reconstitution after alpha-beta-depleted transplantation in children. Unique molecular identifiers tagged the TCRbeta library. TCRdb fed the PCR reads into MiXCR, producing one record per CDR3 protein. The data contain approximately 240,000 distinct CDR3 sequences, about a tenth of them singletons. This clonotype was seen more than once but under ten times. The germline V and J ends were trimmed by 3 bases and 5 bases, with 15 bases remaining between them. The CDR3 runs to 15 residues. Source: PBMCs from the stem cell graft donor, taken from the stem cell graft. V usage is TRBV12-3 or TRBV12-4 and J usage is TRBJ2-3; D perhaps matches TRBD2 (5 bases). The sequence was obtained from a human donor who donated a stem cell graft to a child with acute lymphoblastic leukemia. CDR3 bases: TGTGCCAGCAGTTTCGGACTCGACGGTGGAGATACGCAGTATTTT. Protein sequence: CASSFGLDGGDTQYF.